A selection of T cell receptor beta chains follows, all from one sample in a study of cytomegalovirus exposure and HLA in healthy donors. TCRdb's copy holds only in-frame clones and misses some; the assay was immunoSEQ multiplex PCR. Of roughly 150,000 clones in the sample, 75% to 80% were seen once. The source material was PBMCs. These receptor sequences come from a male donor in good health and CMV-seronegative. CDR3s include the opening cysteine and the closing phenylalanine or tryptophan. The D gene is left open where the match is weak. The size of a clone is reported for some rows only, either as once, few or many, or as a class for expanded clones.

j_gene: TRBJ2-1
len: 16
v_gene: TRBV7-2
d_gene: TRBD2
abundance: .
CDR3aa: CASSLLAGVVYNEQFF
CDR3nt: TGTGCCAGCAGCCTTCTGGCGGGAGTGGTCTACAATGAGCAGTTCTTC

j_gene: TRBJ1-2
len: 14
v_gene: TRBV30
d_gene: TRBD1
abundance: .
CDR3aa: CAWTPTGVYYGYTF
CDR3nt: TGTGCCTGGACCCCGACAGGGGTGTACTATGGCTACACCTTC

j_gene: TRBJ2-5
len: 13
v_gene: TRBV5-8
d_gene: .
abundance: .
CDR3aa: CATNTGLEETQYF
CDR3nt: TGTGCCACCAATACGGGACTTGAAGAGACCCAGTACTTC

j_gene: TRBJ2-3
len: 15
v_gene: TRBV5-6
d_gene: TRBD1
abundance: .
CDR3aa: CASSRDRTLTDTQYF
CDR3nt: TGTGCCAGCAGCCGGGACAGGACCCTCACAGATACGCAGTATTTT

j_gene: TRBJ1-1
len: 16
v_gene: TRBV4-3
d_gene: .
abundance: .
CDR3aa: CASSQDMSGVNTEAFF
CDR3nt: TGCGCCAGCAGCCAAGATATGTCAGGGGTGAACACTGAAGCTTTCTTT

j_gene: TRBJ2-1
len: 16
v_gene: TRBV6-5
d_gene: TRBD1
abundance: .
CDR3aa: CASSYTSGTVYNEQFF
CDR3nt: TGTGCCAGCAGTTACACTTCCGGGACAGTGTACAATGAGCAGTTCTTC

j_gene: TRBJ2-7
len: 15
v_gene: TRBV7-9
d_gene: TRBD2
abundance: .
CDR3aa: CASSFSGGAFHEQYF
CDR3nt: TGTGCCAGCAGCTTTAGCGGGGGGGCTTTCCACGAGCAGTACTTC

j_gene: TRBJ2-7
len: 14
v_gene: TRBV25-1
d_gene: TRBD2
abundance: .
CDR3aa: CASSVSGSRYEQYF
CDR3nt: TGTGCCAGCAGTGTTAGCGGGAGCAGGTACGAGCAGTACTTC

j_gene: TRBJ2-5
len: 16
v_gene: TRBV4-1
d_gene: TRBD1
abundance: .
CDR3aa: CASSPIPPGGEETQYF
CDR3nt: TGCGCCAGCAGCCCAATACCCCCAGGGGGCGAAGAGACCCAGTACTTC

j_gene: TRBJ2-7
len: 13
v_gene: TRBV11-1
d_gene: .
abundance: .
CDR3aa: CASSPRAPYEQYF
CDR3nt: TGTGCCAGCAGCCCCCGCGCCCCCTACGAGCAGTACTTC

j_gene: TRBJ2-1
len: 14
v_gene: TRBV9
d_gene: .
abundance: .
CDR3aa: CASSVAGVYNEQFF
CDR3nt: TGTGCCAGCAGCGTTGCAGGGGTCTACAATGAGCAGTTCTTC

j_gene: TRBJ1-2
len: 16
v_gene: TRBV7-3
d_gene: TRBD1
abundance: once
CDR3aa: CASSLTAGGGGYGYTF
CDR3nt: TGTGCCAGCAGCTTAACGGCAGGGGGCGGTGGCTATGGCTACACCTTC

j_gene: TRBJ2-3
len: 15
v_gene: TRBV7-6
d_gene: TRBD2
abundance: few
CDR3aa: CASSLTSGSPDTQYF
CDR3nt: TGTGCCAGCAGCTTAACTAGCGGGAGTCCAGATACGCAGTATTTT

j_gene: TRBJ1-4
len: 16
v_gene: TRBV27
d_gene: TRBD1
abundance: .
CDR3aa: CASSLGMQGANEKLFF
CDR3nt: TGTGCCAGCAGTCTAGGGATGCAGGGGGCTAATGAAAAACTGTTTTTT

j_gene: TRBJ1-1
len: 16
v_gene: TRBV6-6
d_gene: TRBD1
abundance: .
CDR3aa: CASSYAGTGEMLATFF
CDR3nt: TGTGCCAGCAGTTACGCCGGGACAGGGGAGATGTTGGCGACTTTCTTT

j_gene: TRBJ2-1
len: 15
v_gene: TRBV6-1
d_gene: TRBD2
abundance: .
CDR3aa: CASSERVSGSEEQFF
CDR3nt: TGTGCCAGCAGTGAAAGGGTTAGCGGGAGTGAGGAGCAGTTCTTC

j_gene: TRBJ1-2
len: 14
v_gene: TRBV6-1
d_gene: .
abundance: .
CDR3aa: CASSSGRGIGGYTF
CDR3nt: TGTGCCAGCAGTTCAGGGCGCGGCATTGGGGGCTACACCTTC

j_gene: TRBJ2-5
len: 14
v_gene: TRBV30
d_gene: .
abundance: .
CDR3aa: CAWSVIREQETQYF
CDR3nt: TGTGCCTGGAGTGTCATCCGCGAACAAGAGACCCAGTACTTC

j_gene: TRBJ1-6
len: 13
v_gene: TRBV9
d_gene: .
abundance: few
CDR3aa: CASSVAGDLPLHF
CDR3nt: TGTGCCAGCAGCGTAGCTGGCGACTTGCCCCTCCACTTT

j_gene: TRBJ1-2
len: 16
v_gene: TRBV27
d_gene: TRBD1
abundance: few
CDR3aa: CASAPRTGLLLYGYTF
CDR3nt: TGTGCCAGCGCCCCTCGGACAGGGCTCCTTCTCTATGGCTACACCTTC

j_gene: TRBJ2-1
len: 19
v_gene: TRBV19
d_gene: TRBD2
abundance: .
CDR3aa: CATSTGTSGRESSYNEQFF
CDR3nt: TGTGCCACCTCCACCGGGACTAGCGGGAGGGAAAGCTCCTACAATGAGCAGTTCTTC

j_gene: TRBJ2-7
len: 11
v_gene: TRBV20-1
d_gene: TRBD2
abundance: .
CDR3aa: CGGLSAHEQYF
CDR3nt: TGCGGGGGACTATCCGCCCACGAGCAGTACTTC

j_gene: TRBJ1-2
len: 14
v_gene: TRBV5-6
d_gene: TRBD1
abundance: .
CDR3aa: CASRPPGTAYGYTF
CDR3nt: TGTGCCAGCCGACCCCCCGGGACAGCCTATGGCTACACCTTC

j_gene: TRBJ1-5
len: 16
v_gene: TRBV18
d_gene: .
abundance: .
CDR3aa: CASSPGRGVEGQPQHF
CDR3nt: TGTGCCAGCTCACCAGGTCGCGGGGTTGAGGGTCAGCCCCAGCATTTT

j_gene: TRBJ1-4
len: 14
v_gene: TRBV5-1
d_gene: .
abundance: .
CDR3aa: CASSPGERGEKLFF
CDR3nt: TGCGCCAGCAGCCCGGGAGAACGGGGTGAAAAACTGTTTTTT

j_gene: TRBJ1-1
len: 13
v_gene: TRBV7-6
d_gene: .
abundance: .
CDR3aa: CASSRGQNTEAFF
CDR3nt: TGTGCCAGCAGCCGCGGACAGAACACTGAAGCTTTCTTT

j_gene: TRBJ1-1
len: 15
v_gene: TRBV7-9
d_gene: .
abundance: .
CDR3aa: CASSMIPGHRSEAFF
CDR3nt: TGTGCCAGCAGCATGATCCCGGGACACAGATCTGAAGCTTTCTTT

j_gene: TRBJ2-7
len: 14
v_gene: TRBV15
d_gene: .
abundance: once
CDR3aa: CATSRGVGSYEQYF
CDR3nt: TGTGCCACCAGCAGAGGTGTCGGGTCCTACGAGCAGTACTTC

j_gene: TRBJ2-2
len: 16
v_gene: TRBV25-1
d_gene: TRBD1
abundance: .
CDR3aa: CASSEFGQGRTGELFF
CDR3nt: TGTGCCAGCAGTGAATTCGGACAGGGAAGGACCGGGGAGCTGTTTTTT

j_gene: TRBJ1-1
len: 14
v_gene: TRBV30
d_gene: .
abundance: .
CDR3aa: CAWSVRGSGTEAFF
CDR3nt: TGTGCCTGGAGTGTTCGGGGGTCCGGGACTGAAGCTTTCTTT

j_gene: TRBJ1-2
len: 12
v_gene: TRBV14
d_gene: .
abundance: .
CDR3aa: CASSQARAGYTF
CDR3nt: TGTGCCAGCAGCCAAGCCAGGGCTGGCTACACCTTC

j_gene: TRBJ2-1
len: 15
v_gene: TRBV9
d_gene: TRBD1
abundance: .
CDR3aa: CASSASGTGFDEQFF
CDR3nt: TGTGCCAGCAGCGCCTCCGGGACAGGGTTCGATGAGCAGTTCTTC

j_gene: TRBJ2-3
len: 16
v_gene: TRBV11-2
d_gene: TRBD1
abundance: .
CDR3aa: CASSLGRTGGTDTQYF
CDR3nt: TGTGCCAGCAGCTTAGGACGGACAGGGGGGACCGATACGCAGTATTTT

j_gene: TRBJ2-2
len: 15
v_gene: TRBV5-1
d_gene: .
abundance: .
CDR3aa: CASRSDSSNTGELFF
CDR3nt: TGCGCCAGCAGGTCCGACAGTTCGAACACCGGGGAGCTGTTTTTT

j_gene: TRBJ2-1
len: 14
v_gene: TRBV7-9
d_gene: TRBD2
abundance: few
CDR3aa: CSSSIGTNYNEQFF
CDR3nt: TGTTCCAGCAGCATCGGGACTAACTACAATGAGCAGTTCTTC

j_gene: TRBJ2-2
len: 15
v_gene: TRBV19
d_gene: TRBD2
abundance: .
CDR3aa: CASSPRGGGTGELFF
CDR3nt: TGTGCCAGTAGTCCCCGTGGGGGGGGGACCGGGGAGCTGTTTTTT

j_gene: TRBJ1-1
len: 13
v_gene: TRBV29-1
d_gene: TRBD1
abundance: .
CDR3aa: CSGVHRGRTEAFF
CDR3nt: TGCAGCGGCGTTCACAGGGGTAGGACTGAAGCTTTCTTT

j_gene: TRBJ2-7
len: 16
v_gene: TRBV4-2
d_gene: TRBD2
abundance: .
CDR3aa: CASSPSGGNEIYEQYF
CDR3nt: TGTGCCAGCAGCCCCAGCGGGGGAAACGAAATCTACGAGCAGTACTTC

j_gene: TRBJ1-6
len: 14
v_gene: TRBV11-3
d_gene: .
abundance: .
CDR3aa: CASSLGGGNSPLHF
CDR3nt: TGTGCCAGCAGCTTAGGAGGGGGAAATTCACCCCTCCACTTT

j_gene: TRBJ1-3
len: 15
v_gene: TRBV6-6
d_gene: .
abundance: .
CDR3aa: CASSYLADSGNTIYF
CDR3nt: TGTGCCAGCAGTTACCTGGCGGACTCTGGAAACACCATATATTTT

j_gene: TRBJ2-2
len: 18
v_gene: TRBV4-3
d_gene: .
abundance: .
CDR3aa: CASSQNTQRDFGTGELFF
CDR3nt: TGCGCCAGCAGCCAAAACACTCAAAGGGACTTCGGCACCGGGGAGCTGTTTTTT

j_gene: TRBJ1-5
len: 15
v_gene: TRBV27
d_gene: .
abundance: .
CDR3aa: CASSWGDGRNQPQHF
CDR3nt: TGTGCCAGCAGTTGGGGGGACGGACGCAATCAGCCCCAGCATTTT

j_gene: TRBJ1-1
len: 16
v_gene: TRBV5-6
d_gene: .
abundance: .
CDR3aa: CASSSTGIKGNTEAFF
CDR3nt: TGTGCCAGCAGCTCCACAGGGATTAAAGGGAACACTGAAGCTTTCTTT

j_gene: TRBJ1-1
len: 16
v_gene: TRBV18
d_gene: TRBD1
abundance: .
CDR3aa: CASSPPGQGGSTEAFF
CDR3nt: TGTGCCAGCTCACCCCCTGGACAGGGAGGGAGCACTGAAGCTTTCTTT

j_gene: TRBJ2-1
len: 18
v_gene: TRBV4-3
d_gene: TRBD2
abundance: .
CDR3aa: CASSQDTLTSGRPNEQFF
CDR3nt: TGCGCCAGCAGCCAAGATACCCTGACTAGCGGGAGGCCCAATGAGCAGTTCTTC

j_gene: TRBJ1-1
len: 15
v_gene: TRBV5-5
d_gene: .
abundance: few
CDR3aa: CASSLGAEMNTEAFF
CDR3nt: TGTGCCAGCAGCTTGGGGGCAGAAATGAACACTGAAGCTTTCTTT